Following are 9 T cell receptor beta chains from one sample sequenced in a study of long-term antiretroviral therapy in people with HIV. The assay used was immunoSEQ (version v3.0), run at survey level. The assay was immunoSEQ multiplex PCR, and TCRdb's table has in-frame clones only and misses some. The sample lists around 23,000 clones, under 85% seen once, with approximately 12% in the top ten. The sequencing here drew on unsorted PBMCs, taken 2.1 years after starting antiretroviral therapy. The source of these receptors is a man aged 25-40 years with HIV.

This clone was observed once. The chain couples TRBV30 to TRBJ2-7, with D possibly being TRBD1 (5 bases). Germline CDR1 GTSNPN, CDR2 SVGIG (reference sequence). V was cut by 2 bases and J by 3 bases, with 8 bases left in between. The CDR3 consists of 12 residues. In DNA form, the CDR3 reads TGTGCCTGGAGTCCGACAGACTACGAGCAGTACTTC. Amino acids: CAWSPTDYEQYF. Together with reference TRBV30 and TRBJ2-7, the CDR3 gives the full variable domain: SQTIHQWPATLVQPVGSPLSLECTVEGTSNPNLYWYRQAAGRGLQLLFYSVGIGQISSEVPQNLSASRPQDRQFILSSKKLLLSDSGFYLCAWSPTDYEQYFGPGTRLTVT.

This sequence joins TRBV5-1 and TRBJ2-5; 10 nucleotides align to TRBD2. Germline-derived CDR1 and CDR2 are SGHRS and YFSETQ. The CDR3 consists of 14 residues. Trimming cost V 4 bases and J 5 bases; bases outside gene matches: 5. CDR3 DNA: TGCGCCAGCAGCCTAGGGACTAGCGCGGAGACCCAGTACTTC. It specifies CASSLGTSAETQYF.

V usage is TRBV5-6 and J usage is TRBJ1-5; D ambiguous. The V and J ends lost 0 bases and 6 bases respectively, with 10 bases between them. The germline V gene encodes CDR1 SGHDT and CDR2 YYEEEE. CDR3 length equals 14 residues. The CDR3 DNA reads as TGTGCCAGCAGCTTGGGGGGTAACGGTCAGCCCCAGCATTTT. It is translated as CASSLGGNGQPQHF.

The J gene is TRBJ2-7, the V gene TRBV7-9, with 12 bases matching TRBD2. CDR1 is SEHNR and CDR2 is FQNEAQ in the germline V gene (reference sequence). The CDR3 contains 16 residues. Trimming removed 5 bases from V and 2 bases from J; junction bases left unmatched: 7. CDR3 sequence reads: CASSGPGLAGPYEQYF. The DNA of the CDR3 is TGTGCCAGCAGCGGTCCGGGACTAGCGGGCCCCTACGAGCAGTACTTC.

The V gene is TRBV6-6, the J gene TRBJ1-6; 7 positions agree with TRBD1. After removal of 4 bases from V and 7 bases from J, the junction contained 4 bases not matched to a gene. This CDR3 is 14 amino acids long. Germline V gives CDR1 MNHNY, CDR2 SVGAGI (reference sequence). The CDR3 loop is CASSLGQANSPLHF. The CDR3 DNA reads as TGTGCCAGCAGTTTAGGACAGGCAAATTCACCCCTCCACTTT.

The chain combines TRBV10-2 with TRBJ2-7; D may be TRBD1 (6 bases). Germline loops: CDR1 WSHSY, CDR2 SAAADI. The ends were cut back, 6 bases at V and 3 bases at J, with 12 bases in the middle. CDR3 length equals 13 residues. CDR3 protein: CASRGATVYEQYF. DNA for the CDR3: TGCGCCAGCAGGGGGGCGACCGTCTACGAGCAGTACTTC.

The CDR3 nucleotides are TGCGCCAGCAGCGCCTCACAGAAGAATGAAAAACTGTTTTTT. Its protein is CASSASQKNEKLFF. V gene TRBV5-1 combines with J gene TRBJ1-4; no clear D gene. CDR1 is SGHRS, CDR2 YFSETQ, per germline. V was pared by 4 bases and J by 5 bases, with 12 bases between. The CDR3 spans 14 residues.

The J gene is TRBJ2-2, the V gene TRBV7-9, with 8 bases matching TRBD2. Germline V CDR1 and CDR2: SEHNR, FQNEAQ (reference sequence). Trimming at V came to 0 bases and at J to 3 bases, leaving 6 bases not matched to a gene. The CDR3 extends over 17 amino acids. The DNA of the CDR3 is TGTGCCAGCAGCTTAGCGGCGGGACTAGGGGACACCGGGGAGCTGTTTTTT. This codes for CASSLAAGLGDTGELFF. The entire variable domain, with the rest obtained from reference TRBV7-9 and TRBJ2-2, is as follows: DTGVSQNPRHKITKRGQNVTFRCDPISEHNRLYWYRQTLGQGPEFLTYFQNEAQLEKSRLLSDRFSAERPKGSFSTLEIQRTEQGDSAMYLCASSLAAGLGDTGELFFGEGSRLTVL.

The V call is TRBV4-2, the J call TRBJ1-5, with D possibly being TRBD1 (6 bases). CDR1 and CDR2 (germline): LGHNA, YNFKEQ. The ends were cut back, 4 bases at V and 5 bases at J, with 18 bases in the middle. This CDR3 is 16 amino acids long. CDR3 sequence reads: CASSPKTQGGDQPQHF. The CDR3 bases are TGTGCCAGCAGCCCAAAGACGCAAGGGGGAGATCAGCCCCAGCATTTT.